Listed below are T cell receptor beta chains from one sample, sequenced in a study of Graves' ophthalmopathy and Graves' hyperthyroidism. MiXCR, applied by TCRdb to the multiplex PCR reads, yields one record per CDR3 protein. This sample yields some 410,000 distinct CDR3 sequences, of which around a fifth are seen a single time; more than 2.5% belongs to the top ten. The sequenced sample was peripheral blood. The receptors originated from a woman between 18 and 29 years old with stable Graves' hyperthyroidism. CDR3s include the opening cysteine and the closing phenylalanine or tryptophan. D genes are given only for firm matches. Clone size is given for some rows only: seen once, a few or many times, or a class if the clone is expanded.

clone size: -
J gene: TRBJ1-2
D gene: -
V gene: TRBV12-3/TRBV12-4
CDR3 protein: CASSLGQANLNYGYTF
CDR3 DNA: TGTGCCAGCAGTTTAGGACAGGCGAATCTAAACTATGGCTACACCTTC

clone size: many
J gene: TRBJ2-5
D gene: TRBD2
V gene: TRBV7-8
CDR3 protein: CASSLPFAGEETQYF
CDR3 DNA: TGTGCCAGCAGCTTGCCTTTCGCGGGAGAAGAGACCCAGTACTTC

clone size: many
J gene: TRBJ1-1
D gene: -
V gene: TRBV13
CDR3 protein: CASSAEQGPNTEAFF
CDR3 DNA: TGTGCCAGCAGCGCCGAGCAGGGCCCGAACACTGAAGCTTTCTTT

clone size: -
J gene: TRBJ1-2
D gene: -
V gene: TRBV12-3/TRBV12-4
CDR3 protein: CASSIGGAHSYGYTF
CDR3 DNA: TGTGCCAGCAGCATAGGGGGGGCGCATAGCTATGGCTACACCTTC

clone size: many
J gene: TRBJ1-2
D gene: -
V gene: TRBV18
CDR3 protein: CASSLLGADSLLYGYTF
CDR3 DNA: TGTGCCAGCTCACTACTAGGGGCGGACAGCCTACTATATGGCTACACCTTC

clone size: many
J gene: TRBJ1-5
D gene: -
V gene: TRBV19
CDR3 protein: CASSIWTERDQPQHF
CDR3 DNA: TGTGCCAGTAGTATCTGGACCGAACGGGATCAGCCCCAGCATTTT

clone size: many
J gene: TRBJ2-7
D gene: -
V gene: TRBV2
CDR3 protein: CATTEGTAPSFEQYF
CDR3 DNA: TGTGCCACCACGGAGGGGACAGCCCCTTCCTTCGAGCAGTACTTC

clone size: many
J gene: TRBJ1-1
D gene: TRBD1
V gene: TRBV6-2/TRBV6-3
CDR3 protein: CASSYSMIYGDRRAEAFF
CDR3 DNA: TGTGCCAGCAGTTACTCGATGATATATGGGGACAGGAGAGCTGAAGCTTTCTTT

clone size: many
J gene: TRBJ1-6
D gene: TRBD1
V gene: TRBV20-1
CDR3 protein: CSAREPRQGRNSPLHF
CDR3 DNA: TGCAGTGCTAGAGAACCCAGACAGGGGAGGAATTCACCCCTCCACTTT

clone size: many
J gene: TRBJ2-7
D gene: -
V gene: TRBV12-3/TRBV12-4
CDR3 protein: CASSLHTGSSYEQYF
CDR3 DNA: TGTGCCAGCAGTTTACACACAGGGAGCTCCTACGAGCAGTACTTC

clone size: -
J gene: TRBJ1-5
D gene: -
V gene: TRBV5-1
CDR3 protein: CASSWGTGSGPQHF
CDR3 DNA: TGCGCCAGCAGCTGGGGGACGGGGTCAGGGCCCCAGCATTTT

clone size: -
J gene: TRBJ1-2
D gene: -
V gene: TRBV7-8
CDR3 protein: CASSSSFGSSLSGYTF
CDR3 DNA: TGTGCCAGCAGCTCCAGTTTCGGGAGCTCCCTCTCTGGCTACACCTTC

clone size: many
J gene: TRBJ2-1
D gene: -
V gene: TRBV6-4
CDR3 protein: CASSDSDRSSYNEQFF
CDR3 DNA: TGTGCCAGCAGTGACTCGGATAGAAGCTCCTACAATGAGCAGTTCTTC

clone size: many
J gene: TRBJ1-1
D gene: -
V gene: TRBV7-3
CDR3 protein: CASSFEVDTEAFF
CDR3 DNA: TGTGCCAGCAGCTTTGAGGTGGACACTGAAGCTTTCTTT

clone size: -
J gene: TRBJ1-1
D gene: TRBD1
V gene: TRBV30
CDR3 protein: CAWSGGQVGTEAFF
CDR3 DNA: TGTGCCTGGAGTGGGGGACAGGTTGGCACTGAAGCTTTCTTT

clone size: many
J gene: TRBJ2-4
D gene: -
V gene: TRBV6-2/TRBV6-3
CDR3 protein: CASSTGRYIQYF
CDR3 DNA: TGTGCCAGCAGTACAGGGAGGTACATTCAGTACTTC

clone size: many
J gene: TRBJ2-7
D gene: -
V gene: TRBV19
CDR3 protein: CASTDRSSYEQYF
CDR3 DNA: TGTGCCAGTACCGACAGGAGCTCCTACGAGCAGTACTTC

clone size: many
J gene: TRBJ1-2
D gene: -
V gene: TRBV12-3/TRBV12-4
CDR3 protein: CASSKGESGYTF
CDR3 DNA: TGTGCCAGCAGTAAAGGGGAATCTGGCTACACCTTC

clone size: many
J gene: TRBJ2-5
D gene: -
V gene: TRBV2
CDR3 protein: CASSETVGLKGETQYF
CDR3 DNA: TGTGCCAGCAGTGAAACGGTTGGACTAAAAGGGGAGACCCAGTACTTC

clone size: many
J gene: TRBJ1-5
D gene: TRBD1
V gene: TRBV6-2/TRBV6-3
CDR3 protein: CASSPGTGYFIGQPQHF
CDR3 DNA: TGTGCCAGCAGCCCCGGGACAGGGTATTTCATCGGTCAGCCCCAGCATTTT

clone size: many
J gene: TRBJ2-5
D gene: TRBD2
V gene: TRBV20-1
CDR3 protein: CSASAGGLETQYF
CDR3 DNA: TGCAGTGCTAGCGCGGGGGGCTTGGAGACCCAGTACTTC

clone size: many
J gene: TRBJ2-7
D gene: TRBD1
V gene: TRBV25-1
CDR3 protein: CASSFPGQGRHEQYF
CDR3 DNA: TGTGCCAGCAGCTTTCCGGGACAGGGTCGACACGAGCAGTACTTC